This TCR beta chain was identified during a study of T-cell reconstitution after alpha-beta-depleted transplantation in children. The TCRbeta library incorporated unique molecular identifiers. Using its own MiXCR run on the PCR reads, TCRdb lists one record per CDR3 protein. The sample includes approximately 270,000 distinct CDR3 sequences, roughly a quarter of them seen just once. Findings and caveats of the study: Some patients' high day-60 TCRbeta diversity was attributed to recipient cells surviving conditioning. Fresh T-cell production supplied most of the T-cell counts and diversity seen one year after transplant. The origin of alpha-beta T cells about two months after transplant was reportedly several hundred expanded graft clones.

Trimming removed 7 bases from V and 0 bases from J, with 8 bases in between. This CDR3 spans 12 amino acids. CDR1 and CDR2 (germline): DFQATT, SNEGSKA (reference sequence). This clonotype was counted only a few times. What it binds is unknown. Specimen: PBMCs, mostly from graft donor cells, collected 360 days after TCRalphabeta/CD19-depleted stem cell transplant. The clonotype originates from a female patient aged 2-10 years who had a stem cell transplant for congenital amegakaryocytic thrombocytopenia, so the T cells may come from the graft donor. The V gene is TRBV20-1, the J gene TRBJ2-3; no clear D gene. Here the CDR3 DNA reads TGCAGTGTTGGCAGTAGCACAGATACGCAGTATTTT. Translating it yields CSVGSSTDTQYF.